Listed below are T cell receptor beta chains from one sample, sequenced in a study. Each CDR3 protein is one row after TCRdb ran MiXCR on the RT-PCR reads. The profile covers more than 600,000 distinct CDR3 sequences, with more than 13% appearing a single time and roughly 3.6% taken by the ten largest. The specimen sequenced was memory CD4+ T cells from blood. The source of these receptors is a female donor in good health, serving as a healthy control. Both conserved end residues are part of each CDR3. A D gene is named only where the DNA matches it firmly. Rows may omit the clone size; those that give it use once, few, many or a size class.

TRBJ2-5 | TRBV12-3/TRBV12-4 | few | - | CASSLDSARETQYF | TGTGCCAGCAGTTTAGATTCCGCTAGGGAGACCCAGTACTTC
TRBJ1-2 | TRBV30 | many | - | CAWTGQGGSGYTF | TGTGCCTGGACGGGGCAGGGAGGTAGTGGCTACACCTTC
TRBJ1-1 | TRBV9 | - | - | CASSAAGFTEAFF | TGTGCCAGCAGCGCGGCAGGCTTCACTGAAGCTTTCTTT
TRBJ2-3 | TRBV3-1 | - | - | CASSQGGIGTDTQYF | TGTGCCAGCAGCCAAGGAGGGATCGGCACAGATACGCAGTATTTT
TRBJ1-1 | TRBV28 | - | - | CASRLSGGTEAFF | TGTGCCAGCAGACTCTCCGGGGGCACTGAAGCTTTCTTT
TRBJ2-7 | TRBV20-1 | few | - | CSARKYRPTNSYEQYF | TGCAGTGCCCGTAAGTATCGGCCTACGAATTCCTACGAGCAGTACTTC
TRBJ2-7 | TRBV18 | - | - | CASSPARGDWEQYF | TGTGCCAGCTCACCGGCTAGGGGGGATTGGGAGCAGTACTTC
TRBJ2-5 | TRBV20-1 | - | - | CSARDRPAGWMETQYF | TGCAGTGCTAGAGATCGGCCAGCAGGGTGGATGGAGACCCAGTACTTC
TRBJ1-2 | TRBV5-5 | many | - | CASSPARAENYGYTF | TGTGCCAGCAGCCCGGCGAGGGCGGAGAACTATGGCTACACCTTC
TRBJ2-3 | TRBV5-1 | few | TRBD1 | CASSLMGQKTDTQYF | TGCGCCAGCAGCTTAATGGGACAGAAGACAGATACGCAGTATTTT
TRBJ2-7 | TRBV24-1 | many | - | CATGGAGTYEQYF | TGTGCCACCGGGGGCGCGGGTACCTACGAGCAGTACTTC
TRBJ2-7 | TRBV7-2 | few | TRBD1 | CASSLHSTTGVEQYF | TGTGCCAGCAGCTTACACAGCACGACAGGGGTCGAGCAGTACTTC
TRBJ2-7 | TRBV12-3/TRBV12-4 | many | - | CASNRGRDMEQYF | TGTGCCAGCAATAGGGGCAGGGATATGGAGCAGTACTTC
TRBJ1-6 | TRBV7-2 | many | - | CASSLGRTRRSPLHF | TGTGCCAGCAGCTTAGGACGGACAAGGCGTTCACCCCTCCACTTT
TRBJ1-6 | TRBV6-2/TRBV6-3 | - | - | CASSYSDRGTSPLHF | TGTGCCAGCAGTTACTCTGACAGAGGGACCTCACCCCTCCACTTT
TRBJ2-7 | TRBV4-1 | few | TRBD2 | CASSHSSPAGGRYEQYF | TGCGCCAGCAGCCACTCCTCCCCAGCGGGAGGGAGGTACGAGCAGTACTTC
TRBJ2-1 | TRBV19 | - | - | CASSISRRGASYNEQFF | TGTGCCAGTAGTATATCCCGTCGGGGGGCCTCCTACAATGAGCAGTTCTTC
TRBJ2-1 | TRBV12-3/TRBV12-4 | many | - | CASSYLEWDEQFF | TGTGCCAGCAGTTACCTAGAGTGGGATGAGCAGTTCTTC
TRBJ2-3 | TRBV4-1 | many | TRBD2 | CASSQARERGPQYF | TGCGCCAGCAGCCAAGCGCGGGAGCGGGGGCCGCAGTATTTT
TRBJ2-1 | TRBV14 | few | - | CASSQALGYNEQFF | TGTGCCAGCAGCCAAGCCTTAGGCTACAATGAGCAGTTCTTC
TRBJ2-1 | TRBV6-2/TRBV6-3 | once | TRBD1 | CASNSLTGPNEQFF | TGTGCCAGCAACAGCCTGACAGGGCCCAATGAGCAGTTCTTC
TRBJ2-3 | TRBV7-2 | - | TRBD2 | CASSQSKTSGGTDTQYF | TGTGCCAGCAGCCAAAGCAAGACTAGCGGGGGGACAGATACGCAGTATTTT
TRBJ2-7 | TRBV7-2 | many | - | CASSWGTYEQYF | TGTGCCAGCAGCTGGGGTACCTACGAGCAGTACTTC
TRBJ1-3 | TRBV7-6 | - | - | CASSLRSGDGNTIYF | TGTGCCAGCAGCTTAAGGTCCGGGGATGGAAACACCATATATTTT
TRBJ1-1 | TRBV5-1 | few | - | CASSLGTSATEAFF | TGCGCCAGCAGCTTGGGGACATCGGCCACTGAAGCTTTCTTT
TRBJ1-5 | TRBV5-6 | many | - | CASSFSGGGGLLSNQPQHF | TGTGCCAGCAGCTTCTCCGGGGGCGGCGGCCTCCTTAGCAATCAGCCCCAGCATTTT
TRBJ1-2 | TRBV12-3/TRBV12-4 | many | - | CASSAGTYGYTF | TGTGCCAGCAGCGCCGGCACCTATGGCTACACCTTC
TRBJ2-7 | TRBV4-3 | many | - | CASSQDASGIYEQYF | TGCGCCAGCAGCCAAGATGCCTCAGGGATCTACGAGCAGTACTTC
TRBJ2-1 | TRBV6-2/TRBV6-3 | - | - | CASSTTNGDNEQFF | TGTGCCAGCAGCACAACTAACGGCGACAATGAGCAGTTCTTC
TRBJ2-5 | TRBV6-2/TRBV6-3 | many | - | CASSGAGQETQYF | TGCGCCAGCAGTGGGGCAGGACAAGAGACCCAGTACTTC
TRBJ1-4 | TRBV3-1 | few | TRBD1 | CASSQNPGQTEKLFF | TGTGCCAGCAGCCAAAACCCGGGACAGACTGAAAAACTGTTTTTT
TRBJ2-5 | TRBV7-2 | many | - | CASSSDREGTQYF | TGTGCCAGCAGCTCGGACAGGGAGGGGACCCAGTACTTC
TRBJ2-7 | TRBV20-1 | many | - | CSAEGTTGKGQYF | TGCAGTGCTGAAGGGACTACAGGGAAGGGGCAGTACTTC
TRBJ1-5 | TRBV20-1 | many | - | CSAREGAGQPQHF | TGCAGTGCTAGAGAGGGGGCCGGACAGCCCCAGCATTTT
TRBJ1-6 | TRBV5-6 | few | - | CASSLGAQHNSPLHF | TGTGCCAGCAGCTTGGGGGCACAGCATAATTCACCCCTCCACTTT
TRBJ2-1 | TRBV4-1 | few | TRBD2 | CASSQGSGRAYNEQFF | TGCGCCAGCAGCCAAGGGAGCGGGAGGGCTTACAATGAGCAGTTCTTC
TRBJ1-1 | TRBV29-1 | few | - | CSGGQTLNTEAFF | TGCAGCGGGGGACAAACTTTGAACACTGAAGCTTTCTTT
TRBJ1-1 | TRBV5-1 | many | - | CASSLEAGGTEAFF | TGCGCCAGCAGCTTGGAGGCTGGAGGGACTGAAGCTTTCTTT
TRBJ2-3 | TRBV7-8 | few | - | CASSTQRDTQYF | TGTGCCAGCAGCACTCAGCGGGATACGCAGTATTTT
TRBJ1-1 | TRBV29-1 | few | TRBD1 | CSVYNDRANTEAFF | TGCAGCGTTTATAACGACAGGGCGAACACTGAAGCTTTCTTT
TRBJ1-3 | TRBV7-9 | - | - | CASSLATVDTIYF | TGTGCCAGCAGCTTAGCTACCGTCGACACCATATATTTT
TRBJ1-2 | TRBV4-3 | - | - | CASSQAFYAAPGYTF | TGCGCCAGCAGCCAAGCGTTTTACGCCGCCCCGGGCTACACCTTC
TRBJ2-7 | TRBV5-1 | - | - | CASVRSPGLDSYEQYF | TGCGCCAGCGTAAGATCCCCGGGACTGGACTCCTACGAGCAGTACTTC
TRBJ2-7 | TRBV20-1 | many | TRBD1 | CSASRDRSYEQYF | TGCAGTGCTAGCCGGGACAGATCCTACGAGCAGTACTTC
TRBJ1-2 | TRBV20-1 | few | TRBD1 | CSALTGNYGYTF | TGCAGTGCTTTGACAGGGAACTATGGCTACACCTTC
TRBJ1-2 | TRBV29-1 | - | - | CSVVREGGGGYTF | TGCAGCGTTGTCAGGGAGGGCGGGGGTGGCTACACCTTC
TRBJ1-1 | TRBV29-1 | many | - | CSVEGAGMNTEAFF | TGCAGCGTTGAAGGGGCAGGCATGAACACTGAAGCTTTCTTT
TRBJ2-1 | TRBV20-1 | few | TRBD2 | CSALFLAGVNNEQFF | TGCAGTGCTCTTTTCCTAGCGGGAGTAAACAATGAGCAGTTCTTC
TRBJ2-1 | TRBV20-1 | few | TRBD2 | CSFSGSASFKGEQFF | TGCAGTTTTAGCGGGAGTGCTTCCTTCAAAGGTGAGCAGTTCTTC
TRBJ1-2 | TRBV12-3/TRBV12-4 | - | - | CASRPTDSHYGYTF | TGTGCCAGCAGGCCCACCGACAGCCACTATGGCTACACCTTC
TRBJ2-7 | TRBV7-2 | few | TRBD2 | CASSPGGDLAHEQYF | TGTGCCAGCAGCCCGGGGGGTGACTTGGCCCACGAGCAGTACTTC
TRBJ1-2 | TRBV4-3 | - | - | CASSRQIEANYGYTF | TGCGCCAGCAGCCGCCAAATAGAGGCTAACTATGGCTACACCTTC
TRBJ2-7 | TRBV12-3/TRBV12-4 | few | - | CASSLLLGVHEQYF | TGTGCCAGCAGCCTGCTGTTGGGAGTCCACGAGCAGTACTTC
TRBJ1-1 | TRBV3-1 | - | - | CASSPLGYTEAFF | TGTGCCAGCAGCCCCCTCGGGTACACTGAAGCTTTCTTT
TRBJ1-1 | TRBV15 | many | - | CATSRSPRDMNTEAFF | TGTGCCACCAGCAGATCCCCTAGAGATATGAACACTGAAGCTTTCTTT
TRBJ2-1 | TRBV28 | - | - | CASWGPRTGEQFF | TGTGCCAGCTGGGGTCCTAGGACGGGAGAGCAGTTCTTC